These 31 T cell receptor beta chains were all obtained from the same sample, sequenced in a study of cytotoxic CD8 clonotypes in ibrutinib-treated CLL. The assay was immunoSEQ multiplex PCR, and TCRdb's table has in-frame clones only and misses some. Of roughly 70,000 clones listed, about nine tenths are singletons. Material: PBMCs, obtained after 12 months of ibrutinib treatment. The receptors come from a human donor with chronic lymphocytic leukemia.

This clone was counted between two and nine times. The chain uses TRBV5-1 and TRBJ1-1; possibly TRBD1 for D (5 bases). V shed 0 bases and J shed 4 bases, with 13 bases lying between them. The CDR3 totals 15 residues. Germline CDR1 reads SGHRS; CDR2 reads YFSETQ. CDR3 sequence: CASSLEVQGGTEAFF. The CDR3 bases are TGCGCCAGCAGCTTGGAAGTGCAGGGAGGCACTGAAGCTTTCTTT.

The J gene is TRBJ1-5, the V gene TRBV5-8; the D gene is possibly TRBD1 (5 bases). Germline CDR1 SGHTS, CDR2 YDEGEE. The germline V and J ends were trimmed by 4 bases and 7 bases, with 15 bases remaining between them. The CDR3 extends over 14 amino acids. The CDR3 region is CASSPAWSGQPQHF. The CDR3 DNA follows: TGTGCCAGCAGCCCGGCCTGGTCAGGGCAGCCCCAGCATTTT.

The rearrangement links TRBV9 to TRBJ2-1; no clear D. The germline gives CDR1 SGDLS, CDR2 YYNGEE. The CDR3 has 12 amino acids. Trimming removed 1 base at V and 7 bases at J, with 6 bases between. CDR3 amino acids: CASSVQPNEQFF. The CDR3, as DNA: TGTGCCAGCAGCGTACAGCCTAATGAGCAGTTCTTC.

J is TRBJ2-4 and V is TRBV5-1; TRBD2 aligns across 13 bases. J was trimmed by 8 bases and V by 4 bases; bases with no gene match: 0. Germline V lookup: CDR1 SGHRS, CDR2 YFSETQ. CDR3 length: 13 residues. The CDR3 region is CASSGLAGDIQYF. CDR3 coding DNA: TGCGCCAGCAGCGGACTAGCGGGAGACATTCAGTACTTC. Full variable domain (missing parts from reference TRBV5-1 and TRBJ2-4): KAGVTQTPRYLIKTRGQQVTLSCSPISGHRSVSWYQQTPGQGLQFLFEYFSETQRNKGNFPGRFSGRQFSNSRSEMNVSTLELGDSALYLCASSGLAGDIQYFGAGTRLSVL.

The chain employs TRBV30 and TRBJ2-1; D is perhaps TRBD2 (6 bases). CDR1 and CDR2 (germline): GTSNPN, SVGIG (reference sequence). Trimming shortened V by 0 bases and J by 4 bases, and 25 bases separated the two germline ends. The CDR3 is 19 residues long. The CDR3 sequence: CAWSVLWVSRGMGYNEQFF. As DNA, the CDR3 is TGTGCCTGGAGTGTACTTTGGGTTTCGCGGGGCATGGGGTACAATGAGCAGTTCTTC.

This sequence joins TRBV11-3 and TRBJ2-1; D is unresolved. Trimming removed 5 bases at V and 4 bases at J, with 3 bases between. Germline assignment: CDR1 SGHNT and CDR2 YENEEA. The length of the CDR3 is 11 residues. The CDR3 spells CASSQYNEQFF. In DNA, the CDR3 is TGTGCCAGCAGCCAATACAATGAGCAGTTCTTC.

This chain joins TRBV7-2 and TRBJ1-1; 8 nucleotides line up with TRBD1. V shed 3 bases, J shed 8 bases, and the junction held 8 bases outside the gene matches. The CDR3 extends over 14 amino acids. Looked up from germline, CDR1 is SGHTA and CDR2 is FQGNSA. CDR3 DNA sequence: TGTGCCAGCAGCTTTGCTGGGACAGGCGGGGAAGCTTTCTTT. This gives the protein CASSFAGTGGEAFF.

This clone was seen just once. The CDR3 sequence is CASSPPRWGWNTEAFF. The CDR3, as DNA: TGTGCCAGCAGCCCCCCCCGGTGGGGATGGAACACTGAAGCTTTCTTT. The V gene is TRBV27, the J gene TRBJ1-1; D is ambiguous. The CDR3 runs to 16 residues. The V end lost 6 bases, the J end lost 1 base, and 18 bases lay between the germline ends. In germline, CDR1 is MNHEY, CDR2 SMNVEV (reference sequence).

This sequence joins TRBV6-5 and TRBJ2-1; no firm D call. The germline V gene encodes CDR1 MNHEY and CDR2 SVGAGI. V was trimmed by 1 base and J by 6 bases, leaving 10 bases between them. This CDR3 is built from 14 residues. CDR3 in DNA: TGTGCCAGCAGTTACTTTCGGTGGGGCAATGAGCAGTTCTTC. This gives the protein CASSYFRWGNEQFF.

This chain links TRBV5-1 with TRBJ2-5; either TRBD1 or TRBD2 may fit D (5 bases each). This CDR3 is 15 amino acids long. Germline V gives CDR1 SGHRS, CDR2 YFSETQ. Trimming removed 1 base at V and 1 base at J, with 11 bases between. The CDR3 DNA sequence: TGCGCCAGCAGCTTGTCTCCGGGGACCCAAGAGACCCAGTACTTC. Its protein is CASSLSPGTQETQYF.

The chain joins TRBV19 to TRBJ2-4; D unclear. The V end was cut by 4 bases, the J end by 0 bases, with 13 bases between. Looked up from germline, CDR1 is LNHDA and CDR2 is SQIVND (reference sequence). The CDR3 runs to 16 residues. CDR3 DNA: TGTGCCAGTAGTAACTCGGGCGGCGGAGCCAAAAACATTCAGTACTTC. Its protein is CASSNSGGGAKNIQYF.

The chain has TRBV19 and TRBJ2-7; 7 nucleotides match TRBD2. The CDR3 length is 15 residues. The V gene end was trimmed by 7 bases and the J gene end by 3 bases; junction bases not matched to a gene: 12. CDR1 is LNHDA and CDR2 is SQIVND in the germline V gene (reference sequence). CDR3 loop: CASTPGREALYEQYF. The CDR3 DNA is TGTGCCAGTACTCCGGGGAGGGAGGCCCTCTACGAGCAGTACTTC.

This chain links TRBV18 with TRBJ1-1, with D maybe TRBD1 (5 bases). Trimming took off 5 bases at V and 0 bases at J, with 13 bases between the two ends. This CDR3 spans 15 amino acids. CDR1 is KGHSH, CDR2 LQKENI, per germline. CDR3 protein: CASSSGRQLNTEAFF. The CDR3 coding sequence is TGTGCCAGCTCATCAGGACGACAGCTGAACACTGAAGCTTTCTTT.

The genes are TRBV19 and TRBJ1-2; D gene uncertain. Trimming shortened V by 3 bases and J by 4 bases, and 9 bases separated the two germline ends. CDR1 LNHDA and CDR2 SQIVND come from the germline V gene (reference sequence). The CDR3 has 13 amino acids. This CDR3 reads CASSMWAGYGYTF. In nucleotides, the CDR3 is TGTGCCAGTAGTATGTGGGCTGGCTATGGCTACACCTTC.

The chain has TRBV7-9 and TRBJ2-7; no clear D. CDR1 is SEHNR, CDR2 FQNEAQ, per germline (reference sequence). The V and J ends lost 1 base and 2 bases respectively, with 6 bases between them. The CDR3 totals 13 residues. DNA for the CDR3: TGTGCCAGCAGCTTAGGCAGGCCCTACGAGCAGTACTTC. Its translation is CASSLGRPYEQYF. The variable domain in full, completed from reference TRBV7-9 and TRBJ2-7, reads DTGVSQNPRHKITKRGQNVTFRCDPISEHNRLYWYRQTLGQGPEFLTYFQNEAQLEKSRLLSDRFSAERPKGSFSTLEIQRTEQGDSAMYLCASSLGRPYEQYFGPGTRLTVT.

The chain links TRBV2 to TRBJ2-3; D uncertain. The ends were cut back, 4 bases at V and 5 bases at J, with 4 bases in the middle. The CDR3 is 11 residues long. CDR1 is SNHLY and CDR2 is FYNNEI in the germline V gene. CDR3: CASSVRDTQYF. The CDR3 DNA sequence: TGTGCCAGCAGTGTGAGAGATACGCAGTATTTT.

The chain couples TRBV7-9 to TRBJ1-5, with D tentatively TRBD1 (5 bases). Germline V lookup: CDR1 SEHNR, CDR2 FQNEAQ (reference sequence). V was trimmed by 4 bases and J by 0 bases, leaving 16 bases between them. The CDR3 is 17 residues long. The CDR3 loop reads CASSSHRTRGSNQPQHF. The CDR3, as DNA: TGTGCCAGCAGCTCACACAGGACGAGGGGTAGCAATCAGCCCCAGCATTTT.

V usage is TRBV19 and J usage is TRBJ2-7; 9 positions agree with TRBD2. The trim removed 5 bases at V and 1 base at J, leaving 9 bases unmatched. This CDR3 spans 16 amino acids. In germline, CDR1 is LNHDA, CDR2 SQIVND (reference sequence). The DNA of the CDR3 is TGTGCCAGTAGTCCAATAAAGACTAGCGGATCCTACGAGCAGTACTTC. This encodes CASSPIKTSGSYEQYF.

The rearrangement uses TRBV7-2 and TRBJ2-7; D gene ambiguous. The CDR3 has 16 residues. CDR1 is SGHTA and CDR2 is FQGNSA in the germline V gene. V gave up 1 base and J gave up 1 base, with 14 bases separating them. The CDR3 loop reads CASSLDSGFRSYEQYF. CDR3 nucleotides: TGTGCCAGCAGCTTAGACTCGGGTTTTCGATCCTACGAGCAGTACTTC.

The chain has TRBV9 and TRBJ2-2; 8 bases fit TRBD1. The CDR3 contains 16 residues. V was clipped by 3 bases and J by 3 bases; unmatched bases: 7. The germline gives CDR1 SGDLS, CDR2 YYNGEE. This CDR3 reads CASSDGQGSYTGELFF. The DNA for the CDR3 is TGTGCCAGCAGCGACGGACAGGGCTCGTACACCGGGGAGCTGTTTTTT.

The chain has TRBV4-3 and TRBJ2-7, with unresolved D. Germline V gene data show CDR1 as LGHNA and CDR2 as YSLEER. The CDR3 is 16 amino acids. V lost 1 base, J lost 0 bases, and 13 bases lay in between. The CDR3 sequence is CASSQVVRISSYEQYF. In DNA, the CDR3 is TGCGCCAGCAGCCAAGTGGTCAGGATCAGCTCCTACGAGCAGTACTTC.

About this clone itself: The junction departs from the called germline gene at one end, perhaps through a read error. This rearrangement joins TRBV5-4 to TRBJ1-4; D is perhaps TRBD1 (6 bases). The CDR3 runs 15 residues. Germline V gene sequence: CDR1 SGHNT, CDR2 YYREEE (reference sequence). The CDR3 DNA reads TGCGCCAGCAGCCACGGACAGTCAACTAATGAAAAACTGTTTTTT. Protein product: CASSHGQSTNEKLFF.

The chain carries TRBV4-3 and TRBJ2-7; D gene unclear. CDR3 size: 15 residues. Germline lookup yields CDR1 LGHNA and CDR2 YSLEER. V lost 4 bases and J lost 2, with 15 bases in between. The CDR3 DNA reads as TGCGCCAGCAGCCTAAGGGTCGGCGGAGCCTACGAGCAGTACTTC. Its protein is CASSLRVGGAYEQYF.

This clone was counted a single time. The rearrangement links TRBV25-1 to TRBJ2-7, with no clear D. V dropped 1 base and J dropped 7 bases, with 5 bases sitting between them. Germline loops: CDR1 MGHDK, CDR2 SYGVNS. The CDR3 contains 11 residues. The CDR3 reads CASSELGEQYF. The CDR3 region has the DNA TGTGCCAGCAGTGAATTAGGAGAGCAGTACTTC.

This chain uses TRBV12-5 with TRBJ2-5; 8 positions agree with TRBD1. Losses at the gene ends were 6 bases for V and 5 bases for J; bases not matched to a gene: 8. From germline, CDR1 is LGHNT and CDR2 FRNRAP. This CDR3 is 14 amino acids long. The CDR3 protein is CASGTQGARETQYF. The CDR3 nucleotides read TGTGCTAGTGGAACTCAGGGGGCGCGGGAGACCCAGTACTTC.

This chain uses TRBV6-1 with TRBJ1-5; TRBD1 is a possible D gene (5 bases). The ends were cut back, 2 bases at V and 3 bases at J, with 11 bases in the middle. Germline CDR1 is MNHNS and CDR2 is SASEGT. The CDR3 runs to 15 residues. This CDR3 reads CASSEYRLNNQPQHF. For the CDR3, the DNA is TGTGCCAGCAGTGAATACAGGCTAAACAATCAGCCCCAGCATTTT.

V and J are TRBV7-9 and TRBJ1-2, with unresolved D. CDR1 and CDR2 (germline): SEHNR, FQNEAQ (reference sequence). V lost 4 bases and J lost 5, with 11 bases in between. This CDR3 has 13 residues. The CDR3 spells CASSSGRNYGYTF. In DNA, the CDR3 is TGTGCCAGCAGCTCTGGACGGAATTATGGCTACACCTTC.

The chain combines TRBV7-8 with TRBJ2-1; possible D gene TRBD1, 6 bases. The V end lost 1 base, the J end lost 3 bases, and 10 bases lay between the germline ends. CDR3 length equals 15 residues. CDR1 SGHVS and CDR2 FQNEAQ come from the germline V gene. This CDR3 is CASSLDRAIYNEQFF. The CDR3 DNA follows: TGTGCCAGCAGCTTAGACAGGGCTATCTACAATGAGCAGTTCTTC.

This chain joins TRBV27 and TRBJ2-3; maybe TRBD1 (6 bases). Germline-derived CDR1 and CDR2 are MNHEY and SMNVEV (reference sequence). The CDR3 covers 19 residues. Deletions cut 2 bases from V and 1 base from J, with 22 bases between. The CDR3 here is CASSLGGPGFRGGTDTQYF. The CDR3 DNA sequence: TGTGCCAGCAGTTTAGGGGGCCCGGGGTTTCGGGGTGGCACAGATACGCAGTATTTT.

The chain has TRBV6-5 and TRBJ2-1, with D perhaps TRBD1 or TRBD2 (5 bases each). Germline values: CDR1 MNHEY, CDR2 SVGAGI. Trimming pared 0 bases from V and 7 bases from J, leaving 7 bases between. CDR3 size: 13 residues. Written as DNA, the CDR3 is TGTGCCAGCAGTTACTCGGGGGAAAATGAGCAGTTCTTC. Protein: CASSYSGENEQFF.

The V gene is TRBV9, the J gene TRBJ2-7; D remains ambiguous. CDR3 length: 14 amino acids. CDR1 and CDR2 from the germline V gene are SGDLS and YYNGEE. V lost 4 bases to trimming and J lost 5 bases, with 16 bases between them. CDR3 sequence: CASSSTVGRHEQYF. DNA of the CDR3: TGTGCCAGCAGCTCCACGGTGGGTAGGCACGAGCAGTACTTC.